This paragraph covers one T cell receptor beta chain sequence. Antigen: not known. The data stem from a study of cytomegalovirus exposure and HLA in healthy donors. Study as a whole: An earlier analysis identified 95 million to 120 million unique TCR beta sequences in 150 million to 200 million T cells. General study results and limits: The study designated roughly 160 TCR beta chains cytomegalovirus-associated. Reports described diagnosis of cytomegalovirus status by the classifier as highly specific and sensitive. In an earlier analysis, about 87% or about 30%: the productive usage of most TCR beta V segments.

The CDR3 is 16 amino acids. Trimming cost V 0 bases and J 3 bases; bases outside gene matches: 7. CDR1 is SGHDT, CDR2 YYEEEE, per germline. PCR used 60 Vbeta primers and 13 Jbeta primers. TCRdb keeps only in-frame clones here, not all; method: immunoSEQ multiplex PCR. The sample shows around 50,000 clones, over 60% of them seen only once. The V call is TRBV5-6, the J call TRBJ2-7; 9 positions match TRBD1. The specimen sequenced was PBMCs. This clonotype originated in a young man in good health and CMV-seropositive. The CDR3 nucleotides read TGTGCCAGCAGCTTGGGAGGGACAGGGTTAATCTACGAGCAGTACTTC. Residues: CASSLGGTGLIYEQYF.